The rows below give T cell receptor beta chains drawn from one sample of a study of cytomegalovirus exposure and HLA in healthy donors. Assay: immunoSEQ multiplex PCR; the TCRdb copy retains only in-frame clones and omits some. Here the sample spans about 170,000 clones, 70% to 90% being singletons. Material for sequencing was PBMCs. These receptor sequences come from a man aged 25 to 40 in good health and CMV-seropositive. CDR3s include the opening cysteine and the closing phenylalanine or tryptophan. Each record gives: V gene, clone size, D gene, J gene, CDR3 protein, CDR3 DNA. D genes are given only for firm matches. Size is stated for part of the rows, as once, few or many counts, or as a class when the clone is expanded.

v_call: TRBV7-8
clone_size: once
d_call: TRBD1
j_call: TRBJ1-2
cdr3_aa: CASSPKRQGGDGYTF
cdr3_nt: TGTGCCAGCAGCCCCAAGAGACAGGGCGGGGATGGCTACACCTTC

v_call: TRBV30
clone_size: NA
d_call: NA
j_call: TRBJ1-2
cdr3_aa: CAWSQGERGYTF
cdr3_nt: TGTGCCTGGAGTCAAGGGGAACGAGGCTACACCTTC

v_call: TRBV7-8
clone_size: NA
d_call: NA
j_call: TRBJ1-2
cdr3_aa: CASSSRGGGTGIYGYTF
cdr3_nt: TGTGCCAGCAGCTCTAGGGGAGGGGGAACAGGGATCTATGGCTACACCTTC

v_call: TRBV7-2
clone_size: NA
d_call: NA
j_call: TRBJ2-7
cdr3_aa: CASSLVSLKDEQYF
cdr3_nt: TGTGCCAGCAGCTTAGTTTCCCTAAAAGACGAGCAGTACTTC

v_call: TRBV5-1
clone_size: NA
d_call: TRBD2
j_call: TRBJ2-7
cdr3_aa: CASSPLLAEASYEQYF
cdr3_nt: TGCGCCAGCAGCCCACTACTAGCGGAGGCCTCCTACGAGCAGTACTTC

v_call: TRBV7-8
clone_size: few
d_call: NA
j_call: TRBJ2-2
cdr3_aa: CASSPRVGWTGELFF
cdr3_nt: TGTGCCAGCAGCCCGCGGGTTGGTTGGACCGGGGAGCTGTTTTTT

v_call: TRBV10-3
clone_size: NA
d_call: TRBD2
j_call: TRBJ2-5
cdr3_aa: CATLDGGNQETQYF
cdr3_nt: TGTGCCACGTTGGACGGGGGGAACCAAGAGACCCAGTACTTC

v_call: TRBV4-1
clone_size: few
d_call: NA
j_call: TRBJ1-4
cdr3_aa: CASSHRQRLAPNEKLFF
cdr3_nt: TGCGCCAGCAGCCATAGACAGAGACTAGCTCCAAATGAAAAACTGTTTTTT

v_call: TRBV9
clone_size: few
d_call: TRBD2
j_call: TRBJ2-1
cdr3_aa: CASSVGPPAGGLLSYNEQFF
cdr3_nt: TGTGCCAGCAGCGTAGGGCCCCCAGCGGGAGGCCTACTCTCCTACAATGAGCAGTTCTTC

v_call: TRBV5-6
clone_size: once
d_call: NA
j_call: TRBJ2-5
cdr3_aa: CASSLVPDREETQYF
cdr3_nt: TGTGCCAGCAGCTTGGTCCCGGACAGAGAAGAGACCCAGTACTTC

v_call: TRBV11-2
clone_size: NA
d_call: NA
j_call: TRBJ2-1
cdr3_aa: CASSREYEQFF
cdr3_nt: TGTGCCAGCAGCAGAGAGTATGAGCAGTTCTTC

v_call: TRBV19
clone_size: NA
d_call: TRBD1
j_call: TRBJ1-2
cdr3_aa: CASSTTGTGVGGYTF
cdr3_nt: TGTGCCAGTAGTACTACCGGGACAGGAGTAGGAGGCTACACCTTC

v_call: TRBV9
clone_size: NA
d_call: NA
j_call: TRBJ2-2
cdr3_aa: CASSVGRGRGNTGELFF
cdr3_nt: TGTGCCAGCAGCGTGGGTCGAGGACGGGGGAACACCGGGGAGCTGTTTTTT

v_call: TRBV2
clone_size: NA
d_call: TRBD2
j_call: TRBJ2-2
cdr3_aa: CASKFLAGEGELFF
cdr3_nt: TGTGCCAGCAAATTCTTAGCGGGAGAGGGGGAGCTGTTTTTT

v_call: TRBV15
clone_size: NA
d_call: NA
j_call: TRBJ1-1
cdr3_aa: CATSTVNTEAFF
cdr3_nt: TGTGCCACCAGCACTGTGAACACTGAAGCTTTCTTT